This T cell receptor (beta chain) derives from a study of T cells in Graves' hyperthyroidism and ophthalmopathy. Looked up from germline, CDR1 is SQVTM and CDR2 is ANQGSEA. The CDR3 has 12 amino acids. V lost 6 bases to trimming and J lost 13 bases, with 18 bases between them. A word on this clonotype: Its target is unknown. Just one base apart from a much larger clone, this may be a read error.

Points from the study as a whole: Before onset, ophthalmopathy was predicted by the model a median around 6 months earlier.

Amplified regions were TCR beta CDR3 sequences from RNA transcripts. The HTBI primer set served for first-round RT-PCR of the TCR CDR3. TCRdb itself ran the multiplex PCR reads through MiXCR, one entry per CDR3 protein. The table shows some 600,000 distinct CDR3 sequences, with under 60% occurring only once. Patients were excluded because of uncontrolled infection, other autoimmune disease, pregnancy or lactation. Used for diagnoses were clinical symptoms, serum thyroxine and TRAb, thyroid ultrasound and orbital computed tomography. Sample: peripheral blood or thyroid tissue (not recorded which). The TCR was taken from a young woman with Graves' hyperthyroidism. This chain links TRBV29-1 with TRBJ1-4; D might be TRBD1 (5 bases). CDR3 amino acids: CSVGGGEKRLFF. In DNA, the CDR3 is TGCAGCGTGGGGGGGGGAGAGAAAAGACTGTTTTTT. The full variable domain, in which reference TRBV29-1 and TRBJ1-4 provide the parts outside the CDR3, is SAVISQKPSRDICQRGTSLTIQCQVDSQVTMMFWYRQQPGQSLTLIATANQGSEATYESGFVIDKFPISRPNLTFSTLTVSNMSPEDSSIYLCSVGGGEKRLFFGSGTQLSVL.